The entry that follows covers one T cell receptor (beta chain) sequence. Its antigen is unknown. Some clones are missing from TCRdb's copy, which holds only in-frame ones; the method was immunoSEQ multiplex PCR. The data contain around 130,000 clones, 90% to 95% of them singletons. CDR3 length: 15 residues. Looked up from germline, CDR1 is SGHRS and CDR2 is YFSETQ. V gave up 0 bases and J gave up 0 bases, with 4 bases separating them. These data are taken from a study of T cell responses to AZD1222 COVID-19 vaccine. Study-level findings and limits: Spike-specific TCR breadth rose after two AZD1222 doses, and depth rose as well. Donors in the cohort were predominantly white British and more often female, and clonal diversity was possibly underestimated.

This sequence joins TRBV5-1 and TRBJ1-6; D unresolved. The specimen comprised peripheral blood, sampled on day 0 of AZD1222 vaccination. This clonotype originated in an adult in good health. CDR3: CASSLARSYNSPLHF. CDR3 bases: TGCGCCAGCAGCTTGGCTCGCTCCTATAATTCACCCCTCCACTTT.